This T cell receptor (beta chain) was sequenced for a study of cytomegalovirus exposure and HLA in healthy donors. At the level of the study: Previous work identified around 120 million unique TCR beta sequences from around 200 million T cells. Study outcomes and limitations: Specificity for CMV antigens was confirmed in vitro for a few of the CMV-associated chains.

The PCR employed 60 Vbeta primers together with 13 Jbeta primers. Profiled with immunoSEQ multiplex PCR; TCRdb holds only in-frame clones, not every one. The sample shows approximately 140,000 clones, over 70% of them seen only once. Trimming removed 6 bases from V and 3 bases from J; junction bases left unmatched: 9. The CDR3 sequence is 16 residues long. There are a few counts of this clone. Its matching antigen is unknown. The TCR originated in a male donor in good health and CMV-seronegative. The genes are TRBV6-7 and TRBJ2-5; 11 nucleotides line up with TRBD2. TRBV6-7 is an ORF for which the function is uncertain. The specimen was PBMCs. DNA of the CDR3: TGTGCCAGCAGCACTTCCGGACTAGCGGGTAAAGAGACCCAGTACTTC. It yields the protein CASSTSGLAGKETQYF.